A selection of T cell receptor beta chains follows, all from one sample in a study of neurological immune-mediated disorders. TCRdb used MiXCR to reprocess the 5' RACE reads, holding one entry per CDR3 protein. The sample has roughly 62,000 distinct CDR3 sequences, less than 4% seen once; the top ten hold roughly 2%. Sample: PBMCs. These receptors all stem from a woman aged 50 to 65 with multiple sclerosis. Both conserved end residues are part of each CDR3. A D gene is named only where the DNA matches it firmly. Where a row states a size, it is once, few, many or the class of an expanded clone; other rows omit it.

clone_size	cdr3_length	d_call	v_call	j_call	cdr3_nt	cdr3_aa
many	12	NA	TRBV20-1	TRBJ1-2	TGCAGTTCCTCGCCGGGTTCTAATGGCTACACCTTC	CSSSPGSNGYTF
many	13	NA	TRBV15	TRBJ1-2	TGTGCCACCAGCAGAGGAGGATACTATGGCTACACCTTC	CATSRGGYYGYTF
many	13	TRBD1	TRBV10-3	TRBJ1-1	TGTGCCATCAGAGGACAGGGCGGGACTGAAGCTTTCTTT	CAIRGQGGTEAFF
many	13	NA	TRBV2	TRBJ2-3	TGTGCCAGCAGTGACGCCGGCACAGATACGCAGTATTTT	CASSDAGTDTQYF
many	14	NA	TRBV29-1	TRBJ1-5	TGCAGCGTTGAAGAGTTTGGGAAGGGTCAGCCCCAGCATTTT	CSVEEFGKGQPQHF
many	14	NA	TRBV10-3	TRBJ1-1	TGTGCCATCAGTCAGACGGAAAGAACGACTGAAGCTTTCTTT	CAISQTERTTEAFF
many	17	NA	TRBV9	TRBJ1-2	TGTGCCAGCAGCGTTGGGGAGTGGGAGACTGGTGACTATGGCTACACCTTC	CASSVGEWETGDYGYTF
many	16	TRBD2	TRBV7-9	TRBJ2-3	TGTGCCAGCAGCGTCCGGACTAGCGGGCCCCGGGATACGCAGTATTTT	CASSVRTSGPRDTQYF
many	12	NA	TRBV29-1	TRBJ2-7	TGCAGCGTCGTAGACAGGACCTACGAGCAGTACTTC	CSVVDRTYEQYF
many	13	NA	TRBV3-1	TRBJ2-1	TGTGCCAGCAGCGATTTAATTGGGGATGAGCAGTTCTTC	CASSDLIGDEQFF
many	15	TRBD1	TRBV20-1	TRBJ2-1	TGCAGTGCCCCCGTGGGACAGGGGGTACACAATGAGCAGTTCTTC	CSAPVGQGVHNEQFF
many	12	NA	TRBV2	TRBJ2-3	TGTGCCAGCAGTCTTTCCTCAGATACGCAGTATTTT	CASSLSSDTQYF
NA	14	NA	TRBV11-2	TRBJ2-1	TGTGCCAGCAGCTTTCTTGGTGGGGACAATGAGCAGTTCTTC	CASSFLGGDNEQFF
many	13	NA	TRBV20-1	TRBJ2-7	TGCAGTGCAACGTGGTGGGACTCCTACGAGCAGTACTTC	CSATWWDSYEQYF
many	13	NA	TRBV4-2	TRBJ1-1	TGTGCCAGCAGCCACACGGAGAACACTGAAGCTTTCTTT	CASSHTENTEAFF
few	12	NA	TRBV7-2	TRBJ1-6	TGTGCCAGCAGCTTTCCCCAACTACCCCTCAACTTT	CASSFPQLPLNF
many	15	NA	TRBV25-1	TRBJ1-1	TGTGCCAGCAGGGGGTGGTGGCAGGGGAATACTGAAGCTTTCTTT	CASRGWWQGNTEAFF
many	13	NA	TRBV5-1	TRBJ1-2	TGCGCCAGCAGCTCATCAGGAGACTATGGCTACACCTTC	CASSSSGDYGYTF
few	15	TRBD1	TRBV7-2	TRBJ2-7	TGTGCCAGCAGCGTTTCCAGGGGGCTTACCTACGAGCAGTACTTC	CASSVSRGLTYEQYF
many	18	NA	TRBV10-3	TRBJ2-1	TGTGCCATCAGTGATCCCGGACGAACAATATGGGATTACAATGAGCAGTTCTTC	CAISDPGRTIWDYNEQFF
many	15	NA	TRBV7-2	TRBJ1-1	TGTGCCAGCAGCTTAGCTGCAGGGGCGGCCACTGAAGCTTTCTTT	CASSLAAGAATEAFF
many	12	NA	TRBV20-1	TRBJ1-1	TGCAGTGCGAGCCACAGGGATGGGGTGGCTTTCTTT	CSASHRDGVAFF
many	17	NA	TRBV18	TRBJ2-1	TGTGCCAGCTCACTTCTCTTGTCTAGCGAGATATACAATGAGCAGTTCTTC	CASSLLLSSEIYNEQFF
many	15	TRBD2	TRBV9	TRBJ2-3	TGTGCCAGCAGCGTAGTTGGACTAGCAACAGATACGCAGTATTTT	CASSVVGLATDTQYF
many	14	TRBD1	TRBV5-1	TRBJ2-7	TGCGCCAGCACCCCGGGACAGGGGGAAAACGAGCAGTACTTC	CASTPGQGENEQYF
many	15	TRBD1	TRBV24-1	TRBJ1-5	TGTGCCACCAGTGACCCGGGACAGGGGTATCAGCCCCAGCATTTT	CATSDPGQGYQPQHF
many	13	NA	TRBV7-6	TRBJ2-1	TGTGCCAGCAGCTTAGACCTGAAGAATGAGCAGTTCTTC	CASSLDLKNEQFF
few	14	TRBD1	TRBV20-1	TRBJ2-3	TGCAGTGCTAGAGCAGACAGGGGGACAGATACGCAGTATTTT	CSARADRGTDTQYF
many	13	TRBD1	TRBV30	TRBJ1-5	TGTGCCTGGAACAGGGGAGTCGGTCAGCCCCAGCATTTT	CAWNRGVGQPQHF
many	15	TRBD2	TRBV5-6	TRBJ2-7	TGTGCCAGCAGCTTGGGGACTAGCGGATCCTACGAGCAGTACTTC	CASSLGTSGSYEQYF
many	14	TRBD1	TRBV5-1	TRBJ2-7	TGCGCCAGCACCTGGACAGGGAGCTCCTACGAGCAGTACTTC	CASTWTGSSYEQYF
many	15	TRBD1	TRBV7-6	TRBJ1-5	TGTGCCAGCAGCCCCTGGACAGGGGGCCTTCAGCCCCAGCATTTT	CASSPWTGGLQPQHF
many	12	NA	TRBV20-1	TRBJ1-2	TGCAGTGCTAGAGATGGGTCGGGCGGCTACACCTTC	CSARDGSGGYTF
many	16	NA	TRBV5-1	TRBJ1-6	TGCGCCAGCAGCTTGGGGAGGGGTGGATATAATTCACCCCTCCACTTT	CASSLGRGGYNSPLHF
many	14	NA	TRBV25-1	TRBJ2-5	TGTGCCAGCAGTCACCCAACAGGGAAGGAGACCCAGTACTTC	CASSHPTGKETQYF
many	15	NA	TRBV7-9	TRBJ2-1	TGTGCCAGCAGCTTAGAGGGGCTTGGGGCCCTTGAGCAGTTCTTC	CASSLEGLGALEQFF
many	12	NA	TRBV7-9	TRBJ2-1	TGTGCCAGCAGCTCGGTAGAACAGGGTCAGTTCTTC	CASSSVEQGQFF
many	13	NA	TRBV7-2	TRBJ2-5	TGTGCCAGCAGCTTATCAGGGTGGGAGACCCAGTACTTC	CASSLSGWETQYF
many	16	NA	TRBV21-1	TRBJ2-1	TGTGCCAGCAGAGACGACAGGGCTGGCGGCTACAATGAGCAGTTCTTC	CASRDDRAGGYNEQFF
many	14	NA	TRBV5-5	TRBJ1-1	TGTGCCAGCAGCTTGGACCAGGGGAGGACTGAAGCTTTCTTT	CASSLDQGRTEAFF
many	12	NA	TRBV6-2/TRBV6-3	TRBJ1-1	TGTGCCAGCAGTGCAGTGGGGACTGAAGCTTTCTTT	CASSAVGTEAFF
many	13	NA	TRBV29-1	TRBJ1-5	TGCAGCGTTGTCGGGCAGGACAATCAGCCCCAGCATTTT	CSVVGQDNQPQHF
many	14	TRBD1	TRBV20-1	TRBJ2-1	TGCAGTGCTAGAGATGGACAGGACTACAATGAGCAGTTCTTC	CSARDGQDYNEQFF
many	11	NA	TRBV20-1	TRBJ1-1	TGCAGTACCCAGGGAGACACTGAAGCTTTCTTT	CSTQGDTEAFF
many	15	TRBD1	TRBV5-1	TRBJ2-7	TGCGCCAGCAGCTTGGGAGGGACAGGGACCTACGAGCAGTACTTC	CASSLGGTGTYEQYF
many	14	TRBD1	TRBV29-1	TRBJ1-5	TGCAGTACCGGGACAGGGGTCCCAAATCAGCCCCAGCATTTT	CSTGTGVPNQPQHF
many	13	NA	TRBV9	TRBJ2-3	TGTGCCAGCAGCCCACAGGTTTCAGATACGCAGTATTTT	CASSPQVSDTQYF
many	16	TRBD2	TRBV6-2/TRBV6-3	TRBJ2-7	TGTGCCAGCAGTTATCGGACTAGCGGGAGCCGCCTCGAGCAGTACTTC	CASSYRTSGSRLEQYF
many	16	TRBD2	TRBV5-1	TRBJ2-1	TGCGCCAGCAGCTTGGCCCTAGCGGGAGAAACCAATGAGCAGTTCTTC	CASSLALAGETNEQFF
many	14	NA	TRBV12-3/TRBV12-4	TRBJ1-2	TGTGCCAGCAGTTTAGAGTGGGCAGGTTATGGCTACACCTTC	CASSLEWAGYGYTF
many	13	NA	TRBV20-1	TRBJ1-2	TGCAGTGCTCTCCGTGACAGCGTGGATGGCTACACCTTC	CSALRDSVDGYTF
many	13	TRBD1	TRBV20-1	TRBJ2-7	TGCAGTGCAGGGGACAGGGCATCCTACGAGCAGTACTTC	CSAGDRASYEQYF
many	12	NA	TRBV20-1	TRBJ1-6	TGCAGTGCTGGTGGACCTCTTTCACCCCTCCACTTT	CSAGGPLSPLHF
many	12	NA	TRBV29-1	TRBJ1-2	TGCAGCGTAGAAACAGGGAACTATGGCTACACCTTC	CSVETGNYGYTF
many	15	NA	TRBV6-2/TRBV6-3	TRBJ2-7	TGTGCCAGCAGTTACGGCGTCGGGAGTAACTACGAGCAGTACTTC	CASSYGVGSNYEQYF
many	16	NA	TRBV5-1	TRBJ1-1	TGCGCCAGCAGCTTGGGTGGGACGGAGCTGAACACTGAAGCTTTCTTT	CASSLGGTELNTEAFF
many	14	TRBD1	TRBV12-3/TRBV12-4	TRBJ1-1	TGTGCCAGCAGTTTATCAGGGGGGGGTGCTGAAGCTTTCTTT	CASSLSGGGAEAFF
many	14	TRBD1	TRBV5-5	TRBJ1-2	TGTGCCAGCAGCTTCGACAGGGGGCGAGATGGCTACACCTTC	CASSFDRGRDGYTF
many	15	TRBD1	TRBV6-1	TRBJ2-6	TGTGCCAGCAGTCCCGGGACAGGGGGGGCCAACGTCCTGACTTTC	CASSPGTGGANVLTF
few	10	NA	TRBV7-8	TRBJ2-2	TGTGCCAGCAGTGAAGGGGAGCTGTTTTTT	CASSEGELFF